A single sample gave rise to the 29 T cell receptor beta chains below, sequenced in a study of T cell repertoires in ileal Crohn's disease. Described time point: neoterminal ileum biopsy at postoperative endoscopy, about 6 months after surgery. Sequencing was performed with immunoSEQ multiplex PCR; in TCRdb, only in-frame clones are kept and a portion is missing. Of some 9,200 clones listed, 79% were seen once; the top ten hold roughly 20%. Material: ileal tissue. The source of these receptors is an adult with Crohn's disease.

This rearrangement joins TRBV27 to TRBJ2-1; maybe TRBD1 (6 bases). The CDR3 loop spans 14 amino acids. Deletions cut 6 bases from V and 5 bases from J, with 14 bases between. The germline V gene encodes CDR1 MNHEY and CDR2 SMNVEV (reference sequence). The CDR3 bases are TGTGCCAGCAGACAGGGTAATTGGAACAATGAGCAGTTCTTC. As protein: CASRQGNWNNEQFF.

This chain joins TRBV2 and TRBJ1-1; weak D call: TRBD1 (5 bases). Trimming took 7 bases from V and 1 from J, leaving 16 bases between them. Germline V lookup: CDR1 SNHLY, CDR2 FYNNEI. The CDR3 sequence is 15 residues long. DNA for the CDR3: TGTGCCAGCACTGGTATAACGGACAAGAACACTGAAGCTTTCTTT. It encodes CASTGITDKNTEAFF.

This clone was detected a few times. This chain connects TRBV5-6 to TRBJ1-1, with D tentatively TRBD1 (6 bases). Germline assignment: CDR1 SGHDT and CDR2 YYEEEE. V lost 6 bases and J lost 0, with 15 bases in between. The CDR3 runs 15 residues. The CDR3: CASTWGPQMNTEAFF. The CDR3 coding sequence is TGTGCCAGCACCTGGGGGCCTCAGATGAACACTGAAGCTTTCTTT.

The rearrangement uses TRBV9 and TRBJ2-1, with 7 nucleotides matching TRBD2. With V trimmed by 0 bases and J by 5 bases, 5 bases remained unmatched. The CDR3 totals 15 residues. CDR1 and CDR2 from the germline V gene are SGDLS and YYNGEE. The CDR3 loop reads CASSVAGTKHNEQFF. The CDR3 region has the DNA TGTGCCAGCAGCGTAGCCGGGACTAAACACAATGAGCAGTTCTTC.

In regard to this clone: One end of the junction does not line up with germline, which may come from a read error. This chain joins TRBV5-1 and TRBJ2-1; 10 nucleotides align to TRBD2. The V gene's germline CDR1 is SGHRS and CDR2 YFSETQ. CDR3 length: 12 amino acids. Written as DNA, the CDR3 is TGCGCCAGCAGCCCATATAGCGGGAGGTCCGTCTTC. This gives the protein CASSPYSGRSVF.

V gene TRBV19 combines with J gene TRBJ1-5; the D gene is possibly TRBD1 (6 bases). This CDR3 spans 17 amino acids. Trimming cost V 3 bases and J 2 bases, with 17 bases left between them. CDR1 is LNHDA, CDR2 SQIVND, per germline (reference sequence). CDR3 in amino acids: CASSIRWWGRGNQPQHF. The CDR3, as DNA: TGTGCCAGTAGTATTAGATGGTGGGGGCGAGGCAATCAGCCCCAGCATTTT. Complete variable domain (other parts from reference TRBV19 and TRBJ1-5): DGGITQSPKYLFRKEGQNVTLSCEQNLNHDAMYWYRQDPGQGLRLIYYSQIVNDFQKGDIAEGYSVSREKKESFPLTVTSAQKNPTAFYLCASSIRWWGRGNQPQHFGDGTRLSIL.

This chain uses TRBV10-3 with TRBJ2-3; 10 nucleotides line up with TRBD2. The V gene's germline CDR1 is ENHRY and CDR2 SYGVKD. The CDR3 is 14 residues long. The V and J ends lost 6 bases and 1 base, in that order; junction bases with no gene match: 1. In nucleotides, the CDR3 is TGTGCCATCAGGGGGACTAGCGGCACAGATACGCAGTATTTT. Protein sequence: CAIRGTSGTDTQYF.

This clone appeared a few times. The CDR3 spells CATIEGQGLYEQYF. The CDR3 nucleotides read TGTGCCACTATCGAAGGACAGGGACTTTACGAGCAGTACTTC. J is TRBJ2-7 and V is TRBV10-3, with 8 positions matching TRBD1. The CDR3 totals 14 residues. Germline CDR1 ENHRY, CDR2 SYGVKD. Trimming removed 10 bases from V and 4 bases from J; junction bases left unmatched: 12.

The chain combines TRBV19 with TRBJ2-5; TRBD1 aligns across 7 bases. Per germline, CDR1 LNHDA and CDR2 SQIVND (reference sequence). This CDR3 region has 14 residues. Unmatched junction bases numbered 7, after V lost 5 bases and J lost 4 bases. DNA for the CDR3: TGTGCCAGTAGTTCGACAGGGCCACGAGAGACCCAGTACTTC. This sequence encodes CASSSTGPRETQYF.

The CDR3 reads CASSDLFHSFNEKLFF. As DNA, the CDR3 is TGTGCCAGCAGTGACCTCTTCCACAGTTTTAATGAAAAACTGTTTTTT. The chain uses TRBV6-1 and TRBJ1-4; D is undetermined. The CDR3 has 16 amino acids. V gave up 3 bases and J gave up 4 bases, with 15 bases separating them. Germline V lookup: CDR1 MNHNS, CDR2 SASEGT.

The J gene is TRBJ1-2, the V gene TRBV5-5, with a possible D match to TRBD1 (6 bases). CDR3 size: 13 residues. Germline V gene lookup returns CDR1 SGHKS and CDR2 YYEKEE (reference sequence). V was shortened by 4 bases and J by 9 bases, with 16 bases between the two germline ends. The chain's CDR3 is CASSPDSTRSYTF. The CDR3 DNA is TGTGCCAGCAGCCCGGACAGTACCCGGAGCTACACCTTC.

This chain links TRBV20-1 with TRBJ2-1; the D is unclear. The CDR3 is made up of 11 amino acids. Per germline, CDR1 DFQATT and CDR2 SNEGSKA (reference sequence). The V gene lost 0 bases and the J gene lost 8 bases, with 5 bases spanning the gap. The DNA for the CDR3 is TGCAGTGCTAGAGATGACTATGAGCAGTTCTTC. Protein sequence: CSARDDYEQFF.

A few counts support this clone. V and J are TRBV5-1 and TRBJ2-2, with a weak D call TRBD2 (5 bases). V was shortened by 4 bases and J by 6 bases, with 16 bases between the two germline ends. There are 15 residues in the CDR3. CDR1 is SGHRS and CDR2 is YFSETQ in the germline V gene. CDR3 in DNA: TGCGCCAGCAGCCAAGAGGCCGGGGTACCCGGGGAGCTGTTTTTT. Its translation is CASSQEAGVPGELFF. Full variable domain (missing parts from reference TRBV5-1 and TRBJ2-2): KAGVTQTPRYLIKTRGQQVTLSCSPISGHRSVSWYQQTPGQGLQFLFEYFSETQRNKGNFPGRFSGRQFSNSRSEMNVSTLELGDSALYLCASSQEAGVPGELFFGEGSRLTVL.

V is TRBV15 and J is TRBJ2-1; weak D call: TRBD2 (6 bases). This CDR3 spans 12 amino acids. Per germline, CDR1 LNHNV and CDR2 YYDKDF (reference sequence). The V end lost 8 bases, the J end lost 1 base, and 6 bases lay between the germline ends. The CDR3 is CATGRSYNEQFF. DNA for the CDR3: TGTGCCACCGGGAGGTCCTACAATGAGCAGTTCTTC.

The chain's CDR3 is CASSLPGTGYEQYF. CDR3 nucleotide sequence: TGTGCCAGCAGCTTACCTGGGACAGGGTACGAGCAGTACTTC. V and J are TRBV5-6 and TRBJ2-7; TRBD1 aligns across 9 bases. The CDR3 contains 14 residues. V lost 2 bases to trimming and J lost 4 bases; unmatched junction nucleotides: 4. The germline V gene encodes CDR1 SGHDT and CDR2 YYEEEE.

The chain has TRBV7-9 and TRBJ2-3; possible D gene TRBD2, 5 bases. The ends were cut back, 3 bases at V and 4 bases at J, with 8 bases in the middle. CDR3 length: 13 residues. Germline V gene sequence: CDR1 SEHNR, CDR2 FQNEAQ (reference sequence). The chain's CDR3 is CASSLVGADTQYF. CDR3 DNA: TGTGCCAGCAGCTTGGTCGGGGCAGATACGCAGTATTTT.

The chain is built from TRBV6-5 and TRBJ2-1, with TRBD2 matching over 8 bases. The CDR3 consists of 15 residues. Per germline, CDR1 MNHEY and CDR2 SVGAGI. The ends lost 10 bases at V and 1 base at J; junction bases unmatched: 9. CDR3 residues: CATLERGPSYNEQFF. The CDR3 DNA reads TGTGCCACCCTGGAGCGGGGGCCTTCCTACAATGAGCAGTTCTTC.

A single count supports this clone. V and J are TRBV11-2 and TRBJ1-2; D remains ambiguous. This CDR3 is 14 amino acids long. Germline lookup yields CDR1 SGHAT and CDR2 FQNNGV. The ends were cut back, 5 bases at V and 8 bases at J, with 18 bases in the middle. CDR3 loop: CASSPHEVRGGYTF. CDR3 in DNA: TGTGCCAGCAGCCCTCATGAGGTCCGAGGCGGCTACACCTTC. Supplemented by reference TRBV11-2 and TRBJ1-2, the full variable domain reads EAGVAQSPRYKIIEKRQSVAFWCNPISGHATLYWYQQILGQGPKLLIQFQNNGVVDDSQLPKDRFSAERLKGVDSTLKIQPAKLEDSAVYLCASSPHEVRGGYTFGSGTRLTVV.

The V gene is TRBV6-5, the J gene TRBJ2-3, with D uncertain. CDR1 is MNHEY and CDR2 is SVGAGI in the germline V gene. V lost 6 bases, J lost 6 bases, and 10 bases lay in between. This CDR3 contains 12 residues. The CDR3 DNA reads TGTGCCAGCAGGAGCCTCACGGATACGCAGTATTTT. It is translated as CASRSLTDTQYF.

This sequence joins TRBV14 and TRBJ2-7; D not certain. Trimming left V 4 bases short and J 6 bases short, with 7 bases between. The germline V gene has CDR1 SGHDN and CDR2 FVKESK. The CDR3 spans 11 residues. Here the CDR3 reads CASSLRGEQYF. The CDR3 nucleotides are TGTGCCAGCAGCCTAAGAGGCGAGCAGTACTTC.

The V and J genes are TRBV4-2 and TRBJ2-3; 7 positions match TRBD2. Germline V gene data show CDR1 as LGHNA and CDR2 as YNFKEQ. Losses at the gene ends were 0 bases for V and 6 bases for J; bases not matched to a gene: 18. The CDR3 has 19 residues. The CDR3 is CASSQDPPRLALGKDTQYF. In DNA form, the CDR3 reads TGTGCCAGCAGCCAAGACCCCCCTAGACTAGCCTTGGGGAAGGATACGCAGTATTTT.

With respect to this clone: This same CDR3 is encoded by further DNA sequences in the sample. This rearrangement joins TRBV10-3 to TRBJ2-7, with 10 bases aligning to TRBD2. V trimming: 11 bases; J trimming: 3 bases; junction bases outside the gene matches: 4. The length of the CDR3 is 12 residues. The germline CDR1 and CDR2 sequences are ENHRY and SYGVKD. The CDR3: CAVAGGLYEQYF. The CDR3 DNA follows: TGTGCCGTAGCGGGGGGTCTCTACGAGCAGTACTTC.

The chain couples TRBV28 to TRBJ2-4; weak D call: TRBD1 (6 bases). Trimming cost V 2 bases and J 1 base, with 9 bases left between them. The CDR3 covers 15 residues. Germline CDR1 and CDR2: MDHEN and SYDVKM. The CDR3 is CASSLEGVAKNIQYF. The CDR3 region has the DNA TGTGCCAGCAGTTTAGAGGGGGTGGCCAAAAACATTCAGTACTTC.

This clone was observed a handful of times. V gene TRBV4-2 combines with J gene TRBJ1-1, with 9 nucleotides matching TRBD1. This CDR3 has 15 residues. V shed 3 bases and J 4 bases; nucleotides not matched to a gene: 6. Germline V gives CDR1 LGHNA, CDR2 YNFKEQ. The CDR3 protein is CASSQVTGGGTEAFF. As DNA, the CDR3 is TGTGCCAGCAGCCAGGTAACAGGGGGCGGCACTGAAGCTTTCTTT.

This chain joins TRBV15 and TRBJ1-5; 10 bases agree with TRBD1. There are 17 residues in the CDR3. From germline, CDR1 is LNHNV and CDR2 YYDKDF (reference sequence). J lost 0 bases, V lost 3 bases, and 5 bases had no gene match. Here the CDR3 reads CATSRDRGTYSNQPQHF. The CDR3 DNA reads as TGTGCCACCAGCAGGGACAGGGGGACCTATAGCAATCAGCCCCAGCATTTT.

This clone occurred once. The CDR3 region is CASSPPGQGVNEQFF. The DNA for the CDR3 is TGTGCCAGCAGCCCACCGGGACAGGGGGTCAATGAGCAGTTCTTC. The rearrangement links TRBV6-1 to TRBJ2-1; TRBD1 aligns across 11 bases. V shed 6 bases and J 6 bases; nucleotides not matched to a gene: 7. The CDR3 loop spans 15 amino acids. CDR1 MNHNS and CDR2 SASEGT come from the germline V gene.

The rearrangement joins TRBV4-1 to TRBJ1-5; possible D gene TRBD1, 5 bases. This CDR3 comprises 15 residues. The V end lost 4 bases, the J end lost 0 bases, and 10 bases lay between the germline ends. Germline V CDR1 and CDR2: MGHRA, YSYEKL. The CDR3 loop reads CASSRHRFSNQPQHF. The CDR3 DNA is TGCGCCAGCAGCCGCCACAGGTTTAGCAATCAGCCCCAGCATTTT.

This rearrangement joins TRBV11-2 to TRBJ2-7, with D uncertain. Germline V gives CDR1 SGHAT, CDR2 FQNNGV. The ends were cut back, 5 bases at V and 9 bases at J, with 11 bases in the middle. This CDR3 has 11 amino acids. Written as DNA, the CDR3 is TGTGCCAGCAGCCCAGGCTATATGCAGTACTTC. Protein: CASSPGYMQYF.

The V and J genes are TRBV2 and TRBJ1-2; weak D call: TRBD1 (5 bases). Germline V CDR1 and CDR2: SNHLY, FYNNEI. Trimming stripped 7 bases from V and 6 bases from J, with 21 bases between. The CDR3 loop spans 15 amino acids. The CDR3 DNA reads TGTGCCAGCACTCCCGGGGGGTACGGGAGCGATGGCTACACCTTC. Its translation: CASTPGGYGSDGYTF.